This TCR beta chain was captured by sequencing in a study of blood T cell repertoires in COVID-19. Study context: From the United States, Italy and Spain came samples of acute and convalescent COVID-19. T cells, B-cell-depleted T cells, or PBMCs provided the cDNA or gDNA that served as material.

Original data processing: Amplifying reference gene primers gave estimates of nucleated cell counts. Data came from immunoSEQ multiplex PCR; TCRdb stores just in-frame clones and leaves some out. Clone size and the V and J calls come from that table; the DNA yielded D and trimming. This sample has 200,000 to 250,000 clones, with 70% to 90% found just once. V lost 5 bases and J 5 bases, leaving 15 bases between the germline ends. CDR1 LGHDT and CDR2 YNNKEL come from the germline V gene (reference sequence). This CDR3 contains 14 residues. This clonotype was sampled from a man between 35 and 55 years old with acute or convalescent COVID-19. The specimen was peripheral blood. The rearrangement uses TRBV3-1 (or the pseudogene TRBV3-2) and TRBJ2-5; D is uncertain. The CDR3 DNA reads TGTGCCAGCAGCGAAGGGTCCCGGTGGGAGACCCAGTACTTC. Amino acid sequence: CASSEGSRWETQYF.